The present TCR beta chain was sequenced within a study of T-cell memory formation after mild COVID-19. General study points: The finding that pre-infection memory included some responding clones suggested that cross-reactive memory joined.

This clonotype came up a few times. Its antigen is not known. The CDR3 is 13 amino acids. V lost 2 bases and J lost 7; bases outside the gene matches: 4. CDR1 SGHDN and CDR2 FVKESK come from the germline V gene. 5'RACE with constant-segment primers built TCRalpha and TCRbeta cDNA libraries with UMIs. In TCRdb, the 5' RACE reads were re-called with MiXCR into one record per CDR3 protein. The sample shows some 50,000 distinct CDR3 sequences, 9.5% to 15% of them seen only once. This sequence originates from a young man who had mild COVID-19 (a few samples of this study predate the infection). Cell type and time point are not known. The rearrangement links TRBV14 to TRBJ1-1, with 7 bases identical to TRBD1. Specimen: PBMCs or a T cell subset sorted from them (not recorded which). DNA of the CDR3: TGTGCCAGCAGCCAAACCACAGGGGTTGAAGCTTTCTTT. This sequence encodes CASSQTTGVEAFF.